This T cell receptor (beta chain) was profiled in a study of shared clonotypes between healthy human individuals. Comment on this clone: Different DNA sequences within this sample yield the same CDR3.

The V and J ends lost 4 bases and 6 bases, in that order; junction bases with no gene match: 1. Germline lookup yields CDR1 SGHDT and CDR2 YYEEEE. CDR3 length: 14 amino acids. The protocol was immunoSEQ multiplex PCR, while the TCRdb copy is restricted to in-frame clones and leaves out a portion. In the table there are some 1 million clones, about 75% of which are singletons. Sequenced input: memory CD4+ T cells sorted from blood. Noted subset: CD45RA-negative fraction. The receptor's source is a man between 18 and 29 years old in good health. The chain combines TRBV5-6 with TRBJ1-6, with TRBD1 matching over 10 bases. The CDR3 is CASSRDRGNSPLHF. The DNA for the CDR3 is TGTGCCAGCAGCCGGGACAGGGGTAATTCACCCCTCCACTTT.